What follows are 24 T cell receptor beta chains derived from one specimen sequenced in a study of CD8 T cells in Susac syndrome. Reverse transcription used roughly 0.5 to 1 ug RNA and random hexamers. TCRdb used MiXCR to reprocess the immunoSEQ multiplex PCR reads, holding one entry per CDR3 protein. The sample holds around 100,000 distinct CDR3 sequences; approximately 95% are singletons and the top ten take less than 0.35%. The specimen sequenced was CD8+ T cells from PBMCs. The source is a human donor with Susac syndrome.

V gene TRBV13 combines with J gene TRBJ2-7; TRBD2 matches 11 bases. CDR1 is PRHDT, CDR2 FYEKMQ, per germline (reference sequence). This CDR3 has 14 residues. V trimming: 4 bases; J trimming: 4 bases; junction bases outside the gene matches: 3. The CDR3 nucleotides are TGTGCCAGCAGCTCGCGGACTAGCGGGTACGAGCAGTACTTC. Translation: CASSSRTSGYEQYF. The whole variable domain, filled in from reference TRBV13 and TRBJ2-7, reads AAGVIQSPRHLIKEKRETATLKCYPIPRHDTVYWYQQGPGQDPQFLISFYEKMQSDKGSIPDRFSAQQFSDYHSELNMSSLELGDSALYFCASSSRTSGYEQYFGPGTRLTVT.

The chain joins TRBV28 to TRBJ2-5; tentative D call: TRBD2 (5 bases). Trimming removed 6 bases from V and 1 base from J, with 12 bases in between. Germline CDR1 is MDHEN and CDR2 is SYDVKM. The CDR3 consists of 14 residues. The CDR3 nucleotides are TGTGCCAGCAGCCCTGGAGGTGTCCAAGAGACCCAGTACTTC. Protein sequence: CASSPGGVQETQYF.

The CDR3 DNA reads TGTGCCACCAGCTCCTACCTCGGGCCCGGGGAGCTGTTTTTT. Its protein product is CATSSYLGPGELFF. The V and J genes are TRBV15 and TRBJ2-2; D gene ambiguous. The germline V gene encodes CDR1 LNHNV and CDR2 YYDKDF (reference sequence). The CDR3 runs to 14 residues. V was cut by 5 bases and J by 6 bases, with 13 bases left in between.

This rearrangement joins TRBV27 to TRBJ1-5, with D possibly being TRBD1 (6 bases). V was trimmed by 2 bases and J by 3 bases, leaving 11 bases between them. This CDR3 has 15 residues. Germline CDR1 MNHEY, CDR2 SMNVEV (reference sequence). CDR3 loop: CASSLTQGNNQPQHF. CDR3 coding DNA: TGTGCCAGCAGTTTAACTCAGGGGAACAATCAGCCCCAGCATTTT.

The chain recombines TRBV27 with TRBJ2-7; D not certain. In germline, CDR1 is MNHEY, CDR2 SMNVEV (reference sequence). The CDR3 sequence is 12 residues long. The V gene lost 4 bases and the J gene lost 6 bases, with 10 bases spanning the gap. The CDR3 here is CASSSDRLEQYF. CDR3 nucleotide sequence: TGTGCCAGCAGTTCGGACCGACTCGAGCAGTACTTC.

The rearrangement links TRBV3-1 to TRBJ1-1, with unresolved D. Trimming removed 1 base at V and 1 base at J, with 10 bases between. CDR3 size: 15 residues. Germline lookup yields CDR1 LGHDT and CDR2 YNNKEL (reference sequence). CDR3 DNA sequence: TGTGCCAGCAGCCAAGGCCTGTGGTCGAACACTGAAGCTTTCTTT. This gives the protein CASSQGLWSNTEAFF. The full variable domain, its missing parts supplied by reference TRBV3-1 and TRBJ1-1, is DTAVSQTPKYLVTQMGNDKSIKCEQNLGHDTMYWYKQDSKKFLKIMFSYNNKELIINETVPNRFSPKSPDKAHLNLHINSLELGDSAVYFCASSQGLWSNTEAFFGQGTRLTVV.

V is TRBV27 and J is TRBJ2-3; D call uncertain. V lost 5 bases and J 0 bases, leaving 6 bases between the germline ends. The CDR3 covers 13 residues. Germline assignment: CDR1 MNHEY and CDR2 SMNVEV (reference sequence). In DNA, the CDR3 is TGTGCCAGCAGTCCGATGAGCACAGATACGCAGTATTTT. Its translation is CASSPMSTDTQYF.

The V gene is TRBV3-1, the J gene TRBJ1-1, with no clear D. The CDR3 is 16 residues long. Looked up from germline, CDR1 is LGHDT and CDR2 is YNNKEL (reference sequence). V lost 0 bases and J lost 6, with 17 bases in between. The CDR3 DNA reads as TGTGCCAGCAGCCAAGATCGGCTCTTAGCTCCATCTGAAGCTTTCTTT. Its protein product is CASSQDRLLAPSEAFF. Together with reference TRBV3-1 and TRBJ1-1, the CDR3 gives the full variable domain: DTAVSQTPKYLVTQMGNDKSIKCEQNLGHDTMYWYKQDSKKFLKIMFSYNNKELIINETVPNRFSPKSPDKAHLNLHINSLELGDSAVYFCASSQDRLLAPSEAFFGQGTRLTVV.

The gene calls are TRBV20-1 and TRBJ1-2; D not resolved. The CDR3 has 11 amino acids. V was trimmed by 3 bases and J by 4 bases, leaving 6 bases between them. CDR1 and CDR2 from the germline V gene are DFQATT and SNEGSKA (reference sequence). CDR3 protein: CSAREIYGYTF. The DNA of the CDR3 is TGCAGTGCTAGGGAGATCTATGGCTACACCTTC.

V gene TRBV7-2 combines with J gene TRBJ2-4, with a tentative D call TRBD2 (5 bases). This CDR3 region has 14 residues. Germline CDR1 SGHTA, CDR2 FQGNSA. Trimming cost V 5 bases and J 5 bases, with 13 bases left between them. The CDR3 DNA is TGTGCCAGCAGCCCGGAGGCTATTGAAAACATTCAGTACTTC. Its protein product is CASSPEAIENIQYF. The full variable domain, completed using reference TRBV7-2 and TRBJ2-4, is GAGVSQSPSNKVTEKGKDVELRCDPISGHTALYWYRQSLGQGLEFLIYFQGNSAPDKSGLPSDRFSAERTGGSVSTLTIQRTQQEDSAVYLCASSPEAIENIQYFGAGTRLSVL.

V gene TRBV20-1 combines with J gene TRBJ1-1; D may be TRBD1 (6 bases). Germline V gene data show CDR1 as DFQATT and CDR2 as SNEGSKA (reference sequence). This CDR3 is 13 amino acids long. Between the trimmed V and J ends, which lost 0 bases and 7 bases, there was a span of 12 bases. CDR3 sequence reads: CSARDLGAREAFF. DNA of the CDR3: TGCAGTGCTAGAGATCTGGGGGCCCGTGAAGCTTTCTTT.

V usage is TRBV5-6 and J usage is TRBJ1-1; D might be TRBD1 (6 bases). Looked up from germline, CDR1 is SGHDT and CDR2 is YYEEEE. The CDR3 contains 14 residues. Trimming took 6 bases from V and 2 from J, leaving 14 bases between them. DNA for the CDR3: TGTGCCAGCACCCCTGGGGGCCCTAACACTGAAGCTTTCTTT. It translates to CASTPGGPNTEAFF.

V and J are TRBV18 and TRBJ2-3; 7 nucleotides line up with TRBD1. The CDR3 extends over 15 amino acids. Germline V gene lookup returns CDR1 KGHSH and CDR2 LQKENI. The junction had 6 bases not matched to a gene; V was cut back by 3 bases and J by 3 bases. The CDR3: CASSPGQLITDTQYF. For the CDR3, the DNA is TGTGCCAGCTCACCGGGACAGCTAATAACAGATACGCAGTATTTT.

The genes are TRBV7-2 and TRBJ2-5, with 10 bases fitting TRBD2. This CDR3 spans 16 amino acids. CDR1 is SGHTA, CDR2 FQGNSA, per germline. Unmatched junction bases numbered 11, after V lost 8 bases and J lost 2 bases. CDR3 amino acids: CASSWLAGDLQETQYF. The CDR3 region has the DNA TGTGCCAGCTCATGGCTAGCGGGGGACCTACAAGAGACCCAGTACTTC. Combining the CDR3 with reference TRBV7-2 and TRBJ2-5 gives the whole variable domain GAGVSQSPSNKVTEKGKDVELRCDPISGHTALYWYRQSLGQGLEFLIYFQGNSAPDKSGLPSDRFSAERTGGSVSTLTIQRTQQEDSAVYLCASSWLAGDLQETQYFGPGTRLLVL.

The V gene is TRBV25-1, the J gene TRBJ2-1; TRBD1 matches at 10 bases. The V segment lost 7 bases and the J segment 8 bases; nucleotides outside the gene matches: 11. This CDR3 spans 15 amino acids. The germline CDR1 and CDR2 sequences are MGHDK and SYGVNS. The chain's CDR3 is CASTSGTGVGYEQFF. CDR3 nucleotide sequence: TGTGCCAGCACTTCCGGGACAGGGGTCGGGTATGAGCAGTTCTTC.

J is TRBJ2-5 and V is TRBV27; D ambiguous. The CDR3 extends over 14 amino acids. Trimming left V 4 bases short and J 5 bases short, with 14 bases between. Germline CDR1 MNHEY, CDR2 SMNVEV (reference sequence). The CDR3 bases are TGTGCCAGCAGTTCGTACAAGACGGCGGAGACCCAGTACTTC. As protein: CASSSYKTAETQYF.

This chain connects TRBV7-2 to TRBJ2-1; D remains unclear. The germline V and J ends were trimmed by 5 bases and 7 bases, with 12 bases remaining between them. This CDR3 is 13 amino acids long. Germline CDR1 SGHTA, CDR2 FQGNSA. Here the CDR3 DNA reads TGTGCCAGCAGCCCTCCGGACCTGAATGAGCAGTTCTTC. This codes for CASSPPDLNEQFF.

The rearrangement links TRBV11-2 to TRBJ2-1; the D gene could be TRBD1 or TRBD2 (6 bases each). Per germline, CDR1 SGHAT and CDR2 FQNNGV. Trimming took off 2 bases at V and 4 bases at J, with 9 bases between the two ends. The CDR3 totals 14 residues. The DNA for the CDR3 is TGTGCCAGCAGCTTAAGGGGGGCTTACAATGAGCAGTTCTTC. It is translated as CASSLRGAYNEQFF. Together with reference TRBV11-2 and TRBJ2-1, the CDR3 gives the full variable domain: EAGVAQSPRYKIIEKRQSVAFWCNPISGHATLYWYQQILGQGPKLLIQFQNNGVVDDSQLPKDRFSAERLKGVDSTLKIQPAKLEDSAVYLCASSLRGAYNEQFFGPGTRLTVL.

The rearrangement joins TRBV29-1 to TRBJ1-6; no clear D. Germline V gives CDR1 SQVTM, CDR2 ANQGSEA. Trimming removed 3 bases at V and 5 bases at J, with 14 bases between. The CDR3 extends over 15 amino acids. The CDR3 coding sequence is TGCAGCGTTGACAACGGCCAGGTTCATAATTCACCCCTCCACTTT. Translation gives CSVDNGQVHNSPLHF.

The table lists this clonotype with a count of one. J is TRBJ2-5 and V is TRBV24-1; no clear D gene. From germline, CDR1 is KGHDR and CDR2 SFDVKD. Trimming pared 7 bases from V and 0 bases from J, leaving 2 bases between. The CDR3 sequence is 11 residues long. The CDR3 protein is CATSNQETQYF. In nucleotides, the CDR3 is TGTGCCACCAGCAACCAAGAGACCCAGTACTTC.

The V and J genes are TRBV6-1 and TRBJ2-4, with 10 bases identical to TRBD2. The germline V gene encodes CDR1 MNHNS and CDR2 SASEGT. Losses at the gene ends were 7 bases for V and 5 bases for J; bases not matched to a gene: 17. The CDR3 extends over 18 amino acids. The CDR3 nucleotides read TGTGCCAGCAACTCCCACCCGGGACTAGCGCTTTCCGAAAACATTCAGTACTTC. This encodes CASNSHPGLALSENIQYF.

This clonotype appeared a single time. The J gene is TRBJ2-2, the V gene TRBV15, with 7 positions matching TRBD2. The CDR3 covers 17 residues. Germline lookup yields CDR1 LNHNV and CDR2 YYDKDF (reference sequence). Trimming took 5 bases from V and 4 from J; bases not matched to a gene: 13. The CDR3 coding sequence is TGTGCCACCAGCCCGCGTCTGGGACTAACGGGCACCGGGGAGCTGTTTTTT. It specifies CATSPRLGLTGTGELFF.

Here the CDR3 reads CASSVRASYGYTF. Here the CDR3 DNA reads TGTGCCAGCAGCGTCAGGGCCTCCTATGGCTACACCTTC. The chain employs TRBV9 and TRBJ1-2, with D maybe TRBD1 (5 bases). Per the germline V gene, CDR1 is SGDLS and CDR2 is YYNGEE. The V and J ends lost 2 bases and 4 bases respectively, with 9 bases between them. The CDR3 covers 13 residues.

The chain is built from TRBV4-1 and TRBJ2-7; D is unclear. The CDR3 loop spans 14 amino acids. V shed 1 base and J shed 2 bases, with 9 bases lying between them. Per the germline V gene, CDR1 is MGHRA and CDR2 is YSYEKL. The CDR3 here is CASSQAPVTYEQYF. DNA of the CDR3: TGCGCCAGCAGCCAAGCCCCGGTCACCTACGAGCAGTACTTC.